This T cell receptor beta chain was identified in a study of response to subunit inactivated influenza vaccine. Study-wide findings and caveats: The authors proposed limited new T cell recruitment per seasonal influenza vaccination.

TCRdb ran MiXCR on the RT-PCR reads and lists one entry per CDR3 protein. The data show a few hundred thousand distinct CDR3 sequences, around 15% seen once. This clonotype has at least ten counts. Its antigen is as yet unknown. Trimming shortened V by 8 bases and J by 1 base, and 18 bases separated the two germline ends. Germline-derived CDR1 and CDR2 are SEHNR and FQNEAQ (reference sequence). The CDR3 sequence is 16 residues long. The rearrangement links TRBV7-9 to TRBJ2-4, with D perhaps TRBD1 (6 bases). The clonotype originates from a man aged 50 to 59 who received an inactivated influenza vaccine. The sequenced sample was PBMCs from blood, obtained 11 to 12 days after vaccination. The CDR3 DNA is TGTGCCAGCTCCAACGCAGGGGCCCGGGCCAAAAACATTCAGTACTTC. This codes for CASSNAGARAKNIQYF.